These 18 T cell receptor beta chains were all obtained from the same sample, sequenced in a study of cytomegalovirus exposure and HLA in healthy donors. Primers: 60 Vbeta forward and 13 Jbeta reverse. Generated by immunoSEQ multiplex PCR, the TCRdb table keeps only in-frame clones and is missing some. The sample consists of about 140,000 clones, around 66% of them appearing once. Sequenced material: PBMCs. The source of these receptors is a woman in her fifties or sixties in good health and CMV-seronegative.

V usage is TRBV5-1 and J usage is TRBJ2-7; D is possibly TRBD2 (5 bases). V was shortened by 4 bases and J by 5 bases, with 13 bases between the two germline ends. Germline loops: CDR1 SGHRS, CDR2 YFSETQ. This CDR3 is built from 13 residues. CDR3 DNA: TGCGCCAGCAGCACGACTACCTCAAACGAGCAGTACTTC. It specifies CASSTTTSNEQYF.

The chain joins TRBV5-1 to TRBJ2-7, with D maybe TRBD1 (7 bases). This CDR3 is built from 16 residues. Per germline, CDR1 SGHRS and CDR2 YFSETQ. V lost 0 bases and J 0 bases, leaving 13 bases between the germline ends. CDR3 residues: CASSLGGDSHSYEQYF. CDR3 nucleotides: TGCGCCAGCAGCTTGGGGGGGGACAGCCACTCCTACGAGCAGTACTTC.

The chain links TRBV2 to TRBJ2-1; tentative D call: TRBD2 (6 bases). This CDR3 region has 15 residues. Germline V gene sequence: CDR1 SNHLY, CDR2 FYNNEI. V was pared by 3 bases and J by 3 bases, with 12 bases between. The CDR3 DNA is TGTGCCAGCAGTGAGACTAGGCTAAGCTACAATGAGCAGTTCTTC. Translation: CASSETRLSYNEQFF. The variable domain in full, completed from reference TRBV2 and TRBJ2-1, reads EPEVTQTPSHQVTQMGQEVILRCVPISNHLYFYWYRQILGQKVEFLVSFYNNEISEKSEIFDDQFSVERPDGSNFTLKIRSTKLEDSAMYFCASSETRLSYNEQFFGPGTRLTVL.

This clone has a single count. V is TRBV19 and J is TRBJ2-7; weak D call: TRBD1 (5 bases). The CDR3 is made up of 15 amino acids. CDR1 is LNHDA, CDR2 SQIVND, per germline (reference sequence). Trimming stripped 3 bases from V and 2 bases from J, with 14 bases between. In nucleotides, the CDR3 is TGTGCCAGTAGTATCTCCGGGCAGGGCCCCTACGAGCAGTACTTC. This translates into CASSISGQGPYEQYF.

DNA of the CDR3: TGTGCCAGCAGTTACGCGGGAGGAGACAAAAACATTCAGTACTTC. Translating it yields CASSYAGGDKNIQYF. The rearrangement uses TRBV6-5 and TRBJ2-4; 8 bases align to TRBD2. This CDR3 spans 15 amino acids. Trimming at V came to 2 bases and at J to 3 bases, leaving 3 bases not matched to a gene. The V gene's germline CDR1 is MNHEY and CDR2 SVGAGI.

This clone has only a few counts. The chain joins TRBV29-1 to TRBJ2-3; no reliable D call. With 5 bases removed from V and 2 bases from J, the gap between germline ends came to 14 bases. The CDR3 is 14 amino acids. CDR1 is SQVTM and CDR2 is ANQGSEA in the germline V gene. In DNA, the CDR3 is TGCAGCGTTAAACCGCTACCCCCCACAGATACGCAGTATTTT. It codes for CSVKPLPPTDTQYF.

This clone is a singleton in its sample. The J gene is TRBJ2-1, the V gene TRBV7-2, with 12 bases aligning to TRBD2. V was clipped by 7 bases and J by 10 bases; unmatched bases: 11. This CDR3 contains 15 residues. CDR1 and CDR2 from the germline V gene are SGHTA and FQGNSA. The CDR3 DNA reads TGTGCCAGCATCATACTAGCGGGGGGCGGGGAGGAGCAGTTCTTC. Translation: CASIILAGGGEEQFF.

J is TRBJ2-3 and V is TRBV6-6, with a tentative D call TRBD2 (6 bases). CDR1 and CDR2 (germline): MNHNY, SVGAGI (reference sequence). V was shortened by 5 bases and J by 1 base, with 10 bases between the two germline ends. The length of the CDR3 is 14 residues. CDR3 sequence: CASSPTRGTDTQYF. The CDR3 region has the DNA TGTGCCAGCAGTCCGACTAGGGGCACAGATACGCAGTATTTT.

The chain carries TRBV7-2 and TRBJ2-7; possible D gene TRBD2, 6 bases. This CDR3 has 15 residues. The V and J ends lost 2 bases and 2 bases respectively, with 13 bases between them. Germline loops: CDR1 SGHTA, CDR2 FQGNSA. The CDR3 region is CASSLSGAGPYEQYF. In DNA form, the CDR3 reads TGTGCCAGCAGCTTATCTGGGGCGGGGCCCTACGAGCAGTACTTC.

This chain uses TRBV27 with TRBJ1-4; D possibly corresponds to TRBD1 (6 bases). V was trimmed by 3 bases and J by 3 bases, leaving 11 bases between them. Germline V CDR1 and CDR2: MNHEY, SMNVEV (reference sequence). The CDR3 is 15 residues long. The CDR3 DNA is TGTGCCAGCAGTTTGGGGGGGGCAGCTAATGAAAAACTGTTTTTT. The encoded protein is CASSLGGAANEKLFF. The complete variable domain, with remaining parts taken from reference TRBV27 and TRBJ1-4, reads EAQVTQNPRYLITVTGKKLTVTCSQNMNHEYMSWYRQDPGLGLRQIYYSMNVEVTDKGDVPEGYKVSRKEKRNFPLILESPSPNQTSLYFCASSLGGAANEKLFFGSGTQLSVL.

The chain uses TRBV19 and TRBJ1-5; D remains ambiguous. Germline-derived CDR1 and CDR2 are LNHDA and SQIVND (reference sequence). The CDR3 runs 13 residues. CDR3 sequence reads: CAISGRSNQPQHF. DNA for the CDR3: TGTGCAATAAGTGGCAGGAGCAATCAGCCCCAGCATTTT.

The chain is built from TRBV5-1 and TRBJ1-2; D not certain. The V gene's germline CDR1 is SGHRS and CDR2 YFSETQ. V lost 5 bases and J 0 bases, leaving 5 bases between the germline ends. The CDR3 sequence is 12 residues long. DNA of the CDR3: TGCGCCAGCAGAGCGGCTAACTATGGCTACACCTTC. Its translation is CASRAANYGYTF.

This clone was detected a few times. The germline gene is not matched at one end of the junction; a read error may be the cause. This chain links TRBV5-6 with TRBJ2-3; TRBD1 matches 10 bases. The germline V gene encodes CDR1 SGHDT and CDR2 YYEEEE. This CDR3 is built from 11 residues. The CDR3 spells CASSFRDRGFF. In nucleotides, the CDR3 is TGTGCCAGCAGCTTCCGGGACAGGGGATTTTTT.

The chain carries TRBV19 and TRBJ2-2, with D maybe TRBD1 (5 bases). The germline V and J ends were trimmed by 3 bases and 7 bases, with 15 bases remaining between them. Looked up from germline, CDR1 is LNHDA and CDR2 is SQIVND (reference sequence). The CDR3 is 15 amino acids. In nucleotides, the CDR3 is TGTGCCAGTAGTATTCACCCCCGACAGAACGGGGAGCTGTTTTTT. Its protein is CASSIHPRQNGELFF.

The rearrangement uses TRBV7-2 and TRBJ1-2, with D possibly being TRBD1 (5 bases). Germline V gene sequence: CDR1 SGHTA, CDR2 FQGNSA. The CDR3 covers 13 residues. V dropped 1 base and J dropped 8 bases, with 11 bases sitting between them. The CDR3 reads CASSLGPGKGYTF. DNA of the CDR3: TGTGCCAGCAGCTTAGGGCCAGGGAAAGGCTACACCTTC.

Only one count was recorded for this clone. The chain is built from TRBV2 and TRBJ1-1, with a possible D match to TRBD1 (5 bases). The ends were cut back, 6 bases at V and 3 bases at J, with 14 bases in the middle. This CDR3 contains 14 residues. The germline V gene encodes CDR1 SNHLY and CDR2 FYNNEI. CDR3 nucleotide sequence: TGTGCCAGCAGCCTTAAGGGGAGGGACACTGAAGCTTTCTTT. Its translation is CASSLKGRDTEAFF.

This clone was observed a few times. The CDR3 loop is CSVEQVNYGYTF. Here the CDR3 DNA reads TGCAGCGTTGAACAGGTGAACTATGGCTACACCTTC. The genes are TRBV29-1 and TRBJ1-2; D gene uncertain. Trimming pared 2 bases from V and 2 bases from J, leaving 6 bases between. This CDR3 contains 12 residues. Germline V gene sequence: CDR1 SQVTM, CDR2 ANQGSEA.

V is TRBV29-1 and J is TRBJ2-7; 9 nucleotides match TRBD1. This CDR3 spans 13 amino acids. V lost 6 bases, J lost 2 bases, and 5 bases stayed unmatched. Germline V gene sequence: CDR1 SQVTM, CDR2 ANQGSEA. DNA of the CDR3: TGCAGCGTGGAGGGACAGGGCCCCTACGAGCAGTACTTC. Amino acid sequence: CSVEGQGPYEQYF.